This T cell receptor beta chain was documented in a study of T cell responses to AZD1222 COVID-19 vaccine. The CDR3 sequence is 15 residues long. CDR1 LNHDA and CDR2 SQIVND come from the germline V gene (reference sequence). The V end was cut by 2 bases, the J end by 0 bases, with 11 bases between. Only one count was recorded for this clone. This table comes from immunoSEQ multiplex PCR, and its TCRdb copy is limited to in-frame clones, with some not included. Of around 190,000 clones in the sample, approximately 93% were seen once. The sequence was collected from an adult who received the AZD1222 COVID-19 vaccine. The chain couples TRBV19 to TRBJ2-7; D not certain. Sequencing was performed on peripheral blood, taken 28 days after the second AZD1222 dose. DNA of the CDR3: TGTGCCAGTAGTATAACCAGTCGAAGCTCCTACGAGCAGTACTTC. Protein sequence: CASSITSRSSYEQYF.